Below are 10 T cell receptor beta chains sequenced from a single sample in a study of cytomegalovirus exposure and HLA in healthy donors. Vbeta (60) and Jbeta (13) primers were used in the PCR. Using immunoSEQ multiplex PCR, the repertoire was profiled, and TCRdb retains in-frame clones only, with some absent. The sample shows under 150,000 clones, roughly 74% of them seen only once. Sequencing was carried out using PBMCs. The receptors were gathered from a woman in her thirties or forties in good health and CMV-seropositive.

The sample holds a few counts of this clone. The rearrangement uses TRBV13 and TRBJ1-1, with unresolved D. The V gene lost 0 bases and the J gene lost 4 bases, with 6 bases spanning the gap. Germline V gives CDR1 PRHDT, CDR2 FYEKMQ (reference sequence). CDR3 length: 13 residues. In DNA, the CDR3 is TGTGCCAGCAGCTTAGGACAGCTCACTGAAGCTTTCTTT. It translates to CASSLGQLTEAFF.

The V and J genes are TRBV7-9 and TRBJ1-2; D not certain. CDR1 and CDR2 from the germline V gene are SEHNR and FQNEAQ (reference sequence). Trimming cost V 5 bases and J 6 bases, with 19 bases left between them. This CDR3 comprises 15 residues. The CDR3: CASSPLWFRKDGYTF. DNA of the CDR3: TGTGCCAGCAGCCCTCTTTGGTTCAGGAAGGATGGCTACACCTTC.

The rearrangement uses TRBV18 and TRBJ2-5, with 9 nucleotides matching TRBD2. This CDR3 contains 15 residues. The junction had 3 bases not matched to a gene; V was cut back by 2 bases and J by 2 bases. CDR1 and CDR2 from the germline V gene are KGHSH and LQKENI. CDR3 nucleotides: TGTGCCAGCTCACCAACGCGGGGGGGGCAAGAGACCCAGTACTTC. Protein product: CASSPTRGGQETQYF.

This CDR3 is CASCTETASEQFF. The CDR3 DNA is TGTGCCAGCTGTACTGAGACTGCGAGTGAGCAGTTCTTC. V gene TRBV2 combines with J gene TRBJ2-1; D not resolved. V was trimmed by 8 bases and J by 9 bases, leaving 17 bases between them. CDR3 length: 13 amino acids. Per the germline V gene, CDR1 is SNHLY and CDR2 is FYNNEI.

The rearrangement links TRBV6-1 to TRBJ2-7, with TRBD2 as a possible D gene (7 bases). Trimming left V 2 bases short and J 11 bases short, with 16 bases between. Per the germline V gene, CDR1 is MNHNS and CDR2 is SASEGT. The CDR3 is 13 amino acids. The CDR3 sequence is CASSERWGAGEYF. The CDR3 DNA follows: TGTGCCAGCAGTGAACGATGGGGGGCGGGGGAGTACTTC.

The chain is built from TRBV6-1 and TRBJ2-7; 7 nucleotides align to TRBD1. Per the germline V gene, CDR1 is MNHNS and CDR2 is SASEGT. Trimming removed 4 bases from V and 5 bases from J; junction bases left unmatched: 8. The CDR3 is 14 residues long. The CDR3 sequence: CASSAEWTGNEQYF. As DNA, the CDR3 is TGTGCCAGCAGTGCCGAGTGGACAGGCAACGAGCAGTACTTC.

This clone was seen just once. This chain connects TRBV28 to TRBJ2-7; 9 positions match TRBD1. V was pared by 6 bases and J by 6 bases, with 6 bases of the junction left unmatched. CDR1 and CDR2 from the germline V gene are MDHEN and SYDVKM. The CDR3 extends over 13 amino acids. The CDR3 here is CASSQGQGGEQYF. DNA of the CDR3: TGTGCCAGCAGCCAGGGACAGGGAGGCGAGCAGTACTTC.

The chain carries TRBV2 and TRBJ2-1; D is undetermined. V lost 8 bases to trimming and J lost 9 bases, with 20 bases between them. The CDR3 sequence is 14 residues long. Germline assignment: CDR1 SNHLY and CDR2 FYNNEI. CDR3 nucleotides: TGTGCCAGCGGCCTGCGAGTAAGCCACAGTGAGCAGTTCTTC. This sequence encodes CASGLRVSHSEQFF.

DNA of the CDR3: TGTGCCAGTAGTACCTCCGGGACAGGGGTTCAGGGCAATGAGCAGTTCTTC. Translation gives CASSTSGTGVQGNEQFF. This chain connects TRBV19 to TRBJ2-1, with TRBD1 matching over 10 bases. In germline, CDR1 is LNHDA, CDR2 SQIVND (reference sequence). V lost 4 bases to trimming and J lost 6 bases; unmatched junction nucleotides: 12. The CDR3 totals 17 residues.

This chain's CDR3 is CASSYGQPGDYEQYF. CDR3 nucleotide sequence: TGTGCCAGCAGTTACGGACAGCCTGGGGATTACGAGCAGTACTTC. V gene TRBV6-5 combines with J gene TRBJ2-7; D might be TRBD1 (6 bases). CDR3 size: 15 residues. CDR1 and CDR2 from the germline V gene are MNHEY and SVGAGI. Trimming stripped 2 bases from V and 4 bases from J, with 15 bases between.